The 8 T cell receptor beta chains reported below all come from one sample, sequenced in a study of cytomegalovirus exposure and HLA in healthy donors. The table came from immunoSEQ multiplex PCR; TCRdb's copy has only in-frame clones and leaves some out. This table holds 150,000 to 200,000 clones, roughly nine tenths found once. The sequenced material came from PBMCs. All receptors derive from a young man in good health and CMV-seropositive.

The chain has TRBV2 and TRBJ2-2; no firm D call. This CDR3 has 12 residues. Between the trimmed V and J ends, which lost 6 bases and 2 bases, there was a span of 4 bases. In germline, CDR1 is SNHLY, CDR2 FYNNEI. The CDR3 nucleotides read TGTGCCAGCAGAATAAACACCGGGGAGCTGTTTTTT. Amino acid sequence: CASRINTGELFF.

This chain joins TRBV29-1 and TRBJ2-1, with 11 bases lining up with TRBD2. Trimming took 0 bases from V and 3 from J; bases not matched to a gene: 7. Germline V lookup: CDR1 SQVTM, CDR2 ANQGSEA. The CDR3 runs to 17 residues. For the CDR3, the DNA is TGCAGCGTTGAAGACATCAAACTAGCGGGAGTCTACAATGAGCAGTTCTTC. It codes for CSVEDIKLAGVYNEQFF.

The genes are TRBV5-1 and TRBJ1-2, with 7 bases fitting TRBD1. Unmatched junction bases numbered 6, after V lost 4 bases and J lost 6 bases. The germline gives CDR1 SGHRS, CDR2 YFSETQ. The CDR3 loop spans 13 amino acids. CDR3 sequence: CASSAGTAHGYTF. In DNA, the CDR3 is TGCGCCAGCAGCGCCGGGACAGCTCATGGCTACACCTTC. The full variable domain, in which reference TRBV5-1 and TRBJ1-2 provide the parts outside the CDR3, is KAGVTQTPRYLIKTRGQQVTLSCSPISGHRSVSWYQQTPGQGLQFLFEYFSETQRNKGNFPGRFSGRQFSNSRSEMNVSTLELGDSALYLCASSAGTAHGYTFGSGTRLTVV.

The CDR3 region is CASSQSRGTRQETQYF. The CDR3 DNA is TGTGCCAGCAGCCAATCACGCGGGACTAGACAAGAGACCCAGTACTTC. The chain uses TRBV5-8 and TRBJ2-5, with 8 nucleotides matching TRBD2. The ends lost 4 bases at V and 2 bases at J; junction bases unmatched: 10. The germline V gene has CDR1 SGHTS and CDR2 YDEGEE. The CDR3 has 16 amino acids.

The V call is TRBV28, the J call TRBJ1-5; unclear D gene. Trimming took 5 bases from V and 0 from J, leaving 14 bases between them. CDR1 is MDHEN and CDR2 is SYDVKM in the germline V gene. The CDR3 consists of 16 residues. The DNA for the CDR3 is TGTGCCAGCAGTCTCGGGTCCCCTTATAGCAATCAGCCCCAGCATTTT. Its translation is CASSLGSPYSNQPQHF.

The V gene is TRBV19, the J gene TRBJ2-7; 9 nucleotides agree with TRBD2. Germline CDR1 reads LNHDA; CDR2 reads SQIVND (reference sequence). The V and J ends lost 3 bases and 7 bases, in that order; junction bases with no gene match: 10. The CDR3 is 15 residues long. In DNA form, the CDR3 reads TGTGCCAGTAGTATTCGACTAGCGGCGAGCCTAGAGCAGTACTTC. This encodes CASSIRLAASLEQYF.

This chain connects TRBV19 to TRBJ2-1, with 8 positions matching TRBD2. Germline assignment: CDR1 LNHDA and CDR2 SQIVND (reference sequence). The V segment lost 1 base and the J segment 5 bases; nucleotides outside the gene matches: 4. The CDR3 has 15 amino acids. CDR3 sequence: CASSIVLAGNNEQFF. The CDR3 nucleotides are TGTGCCAGTAGTATAGTTCTAGCGGGTAACAATGAGCAGTTCTTC.

This clone was observed a single time. This sequence joins TRBV5-1 and TRBJ2-3, with 9 bases aligning to TRBD1. V shed 1 base, J shed 5 bases, and the junction held 5 bases outside the gene matches. CDR3 length: 15 amino acids. Looked up from germline, CDR1 is SGHRS and CDR2 is YFSETQ. The CDR3 bases are TGCGCCAGCAGCTTGATGGGGACAGGGCTAGATACGCAGTATTTT. Amino acids: CASSLMGTGLDTQYF.